This TCR beta chain was found in a study of T cells in Graves' hyperthyroidism and ophthalmopathy. This clonotype was recorded once. As yet, its antigen is unknown. Uncontrolled infection, other autoimmune disease, pregnancy or lactation excluded patients. Together with thyroid ultrasound, orbital computed tomography, serum thyroxine and TRAb, clinical symptoms were used for diagnoses. Trimming took 7 bases from V and 5 from J; bases not matched to a gene: 14. The CDR3 spans 15 residues. Germline V gene data show CDR1 as SNHLY and CDR2 as FYNNEI. Study-wide results and caveats: Model output signaled ophthalmopathy a median 6.5 months ahead of onset. Blood also showed most of the thyroid clonotypes that were expanded above 0.001.

Authors of the study amplified TCR beta CDR3 regions from RNA transcripts. When the TCR CDR3 underwent first-round RT-PCR, the HTBI primer set was used. TCRdb processed the multiplex PCR reads anew with MiXCR; each CDR3 protein has one entry. The sample has roughly 570,000 distinct CDR3 sequences; 35% to 55% are singletons. This clonotype originated in an adult woman with Graves' disease, either hyperthyroidism or ophthalmopathy (not recorded which). Sequenced: peripheral blood or thyroid tissue (not recorded which). The chain carries TRBV2 and TRBJ2-7; 7 bases match TRBD1. CDR3 nucleotide sequence: TGTGCCAGCACCTCCGGGACAGCTGCGAAACACGAGCAGTACTTC. Its protein is CASTSGTAAKHEQYF.